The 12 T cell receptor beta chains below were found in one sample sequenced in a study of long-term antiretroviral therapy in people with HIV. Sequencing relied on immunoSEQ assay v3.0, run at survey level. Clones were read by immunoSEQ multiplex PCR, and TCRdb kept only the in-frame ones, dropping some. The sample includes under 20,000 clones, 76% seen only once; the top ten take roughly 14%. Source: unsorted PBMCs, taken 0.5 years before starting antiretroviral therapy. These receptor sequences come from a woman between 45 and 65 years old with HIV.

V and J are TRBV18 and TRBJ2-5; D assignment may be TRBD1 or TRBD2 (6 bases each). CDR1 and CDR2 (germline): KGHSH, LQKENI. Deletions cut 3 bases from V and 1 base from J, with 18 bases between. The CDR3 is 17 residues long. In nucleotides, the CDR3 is TGTGCCAGCTCACCGGGGACCGGAGGGGGTCCCCAAGAGACCCAGTACTTC. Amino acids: CASSPGTGGGPQETQYF.

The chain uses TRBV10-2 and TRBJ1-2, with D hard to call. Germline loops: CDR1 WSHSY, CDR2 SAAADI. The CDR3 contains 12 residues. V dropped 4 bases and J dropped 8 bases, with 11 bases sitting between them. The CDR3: CASSVGVQGYTF. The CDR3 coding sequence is TGCGCCAGCAGTGTCGGGGTACAAGGCTACACCTTC.

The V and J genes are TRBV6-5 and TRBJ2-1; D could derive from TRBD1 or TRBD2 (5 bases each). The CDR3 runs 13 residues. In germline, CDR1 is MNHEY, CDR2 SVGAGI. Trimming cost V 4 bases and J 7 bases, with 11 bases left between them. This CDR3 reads CASSSVGENEQFF. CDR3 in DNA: TGTGCCAGCAGTTCGGTAGGGGAGAATGAGCAGTTCTTC.

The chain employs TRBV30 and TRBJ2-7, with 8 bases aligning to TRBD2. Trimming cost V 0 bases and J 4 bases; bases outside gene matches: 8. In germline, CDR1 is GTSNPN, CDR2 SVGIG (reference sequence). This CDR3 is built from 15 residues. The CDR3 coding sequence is TGTGCCTGGAGTGTAGGGAGCGGGGGCCCATACGAGCAGTACTTC. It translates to CAWSVGSGGPYEQYF.

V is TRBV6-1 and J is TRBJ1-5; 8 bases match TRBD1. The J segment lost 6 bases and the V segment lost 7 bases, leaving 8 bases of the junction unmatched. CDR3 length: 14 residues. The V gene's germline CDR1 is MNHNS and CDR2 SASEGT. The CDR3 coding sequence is TGTGCCAGCAAGGAACAGGGGGTAGTTCAGCCCCAGCATTTT. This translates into CASKEQGVVQPQHF.

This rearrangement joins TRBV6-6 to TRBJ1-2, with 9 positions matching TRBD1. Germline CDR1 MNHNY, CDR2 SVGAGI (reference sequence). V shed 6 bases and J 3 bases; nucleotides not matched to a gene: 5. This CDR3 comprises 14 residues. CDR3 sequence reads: CASRERQGDYGYTF. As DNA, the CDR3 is TGTGCCAGCAGAGAGAGACAGGGGGACTATGGCTACACCTTC.

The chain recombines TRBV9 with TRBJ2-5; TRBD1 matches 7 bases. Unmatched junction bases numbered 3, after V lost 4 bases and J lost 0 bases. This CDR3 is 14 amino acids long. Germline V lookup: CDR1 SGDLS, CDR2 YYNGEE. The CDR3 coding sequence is TGTGCCAGCAGCCCAGGGGGAGACCAAGAGACCCAGTACTTC. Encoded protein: CASSPGGDQETQYF.

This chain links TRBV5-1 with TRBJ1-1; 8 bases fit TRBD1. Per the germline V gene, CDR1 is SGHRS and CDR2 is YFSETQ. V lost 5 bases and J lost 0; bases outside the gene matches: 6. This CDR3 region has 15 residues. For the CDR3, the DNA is TGCGCCAGCAGGGGGAGGACAGGGATGAACACTGAAGCTTTCTTT. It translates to CASRGRTGMNTEAFF.

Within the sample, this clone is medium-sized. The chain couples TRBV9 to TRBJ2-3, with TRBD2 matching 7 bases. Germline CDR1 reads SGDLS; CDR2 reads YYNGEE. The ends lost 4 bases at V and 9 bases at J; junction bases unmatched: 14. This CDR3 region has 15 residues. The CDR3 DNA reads TGTGCCAGCAGCACCTCTAGCGGCGGGTTTGGCACGCAGTATTTT. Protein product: CASSTSSGGFGTQYF.

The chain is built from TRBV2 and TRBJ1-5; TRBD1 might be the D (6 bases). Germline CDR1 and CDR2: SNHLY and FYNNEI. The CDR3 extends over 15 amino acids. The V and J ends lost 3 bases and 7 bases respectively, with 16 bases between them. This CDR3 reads CASSEEGGGRQPQHF. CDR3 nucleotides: TGTGCCAGCAGTGAGGAGGGTGGGGGCAGGCAGCCCCAGCATTTT. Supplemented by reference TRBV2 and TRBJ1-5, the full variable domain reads EPEVTQTPSHQVTQMGQEVILRCVPISNHLYFYWYRQILGQKVEFLVSFYNNEISEKSEIFDDQFSVERPDGSNFTLKIRSTKLEDSAMYFCASSEEGGGRQPQHFGDGTRLSIL.

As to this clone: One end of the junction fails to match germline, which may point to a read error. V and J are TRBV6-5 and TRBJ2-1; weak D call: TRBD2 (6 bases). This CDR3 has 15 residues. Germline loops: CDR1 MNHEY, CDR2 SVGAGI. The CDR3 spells CASSYPGLSHNEQFF. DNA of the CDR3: TGTGCCAGCAGTTACCCGGGACTCTCCCACAATGAGCAGTTCTTC.

Here the CDR3 DNA reads TGTGCCAGCAGCTCGATGACTAGCGGGGGTGTGGATACGCAGTATTTT. It codes for CASSSMTSGGVDTQYF. The chain recombines TRBV9 with TRBJ2-3; 12 nucleotides line up with TRBD2. The CDR3 spans 16 residues. The junction had 9 bases not matched to a gene; V was cut back by 4 bases and J by 6 bases. Germline CDR1 is SGDLS and CDR2 is YYNGEE.